This T cell receptor (beta chain) was observed in a study of Ad26.COV2.S vaccination and SARS-CoV-2 variants. Points from the study as a whole: Non-spike TCR breadth did not differ much between vaccine and placebo recipients.

Using immunoSEQ multiplex PCR, the repertoire was profiled, and TCRdb retains in-frame clones only, with some absent. Here the sample spans a few hundred thousand clones, approximately 83% being singletons. The treatment was: 15 to 20 received Ad26.COV2.S at low or high dose, single or two shots; 5 received placebo; per-sample allocation not given. Vaccine and placebo recipients were sampled on day 63 after the first injection. Concerning this clone: Its specificity is unknown.

The ends were cut back, 3 bases at V and 0 bases at J, with 15 bases in the middle. Germline loops: CDR1 MDHEN, CDR2 SYDVKM. The CDR3 extends over 17 amino acids. The chain joins TRBV28 to TRBJ1-3; tentative D call: TRBD1 (6 bases). The input for sequencing was peripheral blood, taken in a trial of Ad26.COV2.S vaccine versus placebo. The clonotype comes from a person between 18 and 65 years old who received the Ad26.COV2.S COVID-19 vaccine or a placebo. The CDR3 loop reads CASSFEAGDSSGNTIYF. The CDR3 DNA follows: TGTGCCAGCAGTTTCGAGGCAGGGGATAGCTCTGGAAACACCATATATTTT.